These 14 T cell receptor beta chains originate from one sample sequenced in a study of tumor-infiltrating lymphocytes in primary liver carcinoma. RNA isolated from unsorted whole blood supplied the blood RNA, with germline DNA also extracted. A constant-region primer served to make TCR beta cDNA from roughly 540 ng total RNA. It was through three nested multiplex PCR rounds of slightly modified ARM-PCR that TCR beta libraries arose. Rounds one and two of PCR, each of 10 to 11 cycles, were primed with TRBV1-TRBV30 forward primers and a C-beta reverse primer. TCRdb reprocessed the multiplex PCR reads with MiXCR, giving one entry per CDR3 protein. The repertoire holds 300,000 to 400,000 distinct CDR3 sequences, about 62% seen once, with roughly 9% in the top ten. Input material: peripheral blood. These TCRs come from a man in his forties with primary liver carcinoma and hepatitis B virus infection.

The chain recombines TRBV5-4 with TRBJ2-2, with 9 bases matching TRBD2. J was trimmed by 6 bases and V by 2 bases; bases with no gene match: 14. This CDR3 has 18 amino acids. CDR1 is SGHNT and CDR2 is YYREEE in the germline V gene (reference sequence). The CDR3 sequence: CASSFGRNRSSGAGELFF. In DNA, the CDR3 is TGTGCCAGCAGCTTTGGACGAAATAGGTCTAGCGGGGCCGGGGAGCTGTTTTTT.

CDR3 sequence (DNA): TGTGCCTGGAGTGGGACCCGGGATCAGCCCCAGCATTTT. Translating gives CAWSGTRDQPQHF. The chain is built from TRBV30 and TRBJ1-5; no firm D call. This CDR3 contains 13 residues. In germline, CDR1 is GTSNPN, CDR2 SVGIG (reference sequence). The V end lost 1 base, the J end lost 5 bases, and 9 bases lay between the germline ends.

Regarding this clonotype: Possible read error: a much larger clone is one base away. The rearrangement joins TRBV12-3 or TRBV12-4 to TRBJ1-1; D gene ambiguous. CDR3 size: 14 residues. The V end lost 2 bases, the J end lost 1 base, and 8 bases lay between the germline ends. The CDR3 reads CASSLLVANTEAFF. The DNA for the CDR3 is TGTGCCAGCAGTTTATTGGTCGCGAACACTGAAGCTTTCTTT.

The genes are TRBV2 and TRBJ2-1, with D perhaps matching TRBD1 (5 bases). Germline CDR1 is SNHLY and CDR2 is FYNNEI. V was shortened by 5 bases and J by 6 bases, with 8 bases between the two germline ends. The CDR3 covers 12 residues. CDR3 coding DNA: TGTGCCAGCAGTACCGACAGCAATGAGCAGTTCTTC. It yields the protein CASSTDSNEQFF. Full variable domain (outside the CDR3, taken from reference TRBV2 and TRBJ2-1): EPEVTQTPSHQVTQMGQEVILRCVPISNHLYFYWYRQILGQKVEFLVSFYNNEISEKSEIFDDQFSVERPDGSNFTLKIRSTKLEDSAMYFCASSTDSNEQFFGPGTRLTVL.

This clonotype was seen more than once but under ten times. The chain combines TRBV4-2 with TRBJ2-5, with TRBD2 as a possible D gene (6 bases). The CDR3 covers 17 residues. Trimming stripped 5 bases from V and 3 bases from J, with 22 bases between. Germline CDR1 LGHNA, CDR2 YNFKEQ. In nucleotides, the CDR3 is TGTGCCAGCAGCACAGAGCGGCGGGGTGGATCAGAAGAGACCCAGTACTTC. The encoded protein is CASSTERRGGSEETQYF.

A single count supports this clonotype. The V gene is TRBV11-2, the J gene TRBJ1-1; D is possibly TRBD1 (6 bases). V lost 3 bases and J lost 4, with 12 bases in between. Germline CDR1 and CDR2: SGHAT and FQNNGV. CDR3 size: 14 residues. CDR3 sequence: CASSLNRDATEAFF. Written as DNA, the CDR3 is TGTGCCAGCAGCTTGAACAGGGACGCCACTGAAGCTTTCTTT.

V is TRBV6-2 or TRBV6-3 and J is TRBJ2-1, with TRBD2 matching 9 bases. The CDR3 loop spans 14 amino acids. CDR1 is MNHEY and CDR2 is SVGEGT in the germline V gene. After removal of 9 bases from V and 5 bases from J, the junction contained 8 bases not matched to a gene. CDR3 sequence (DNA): TGTGCCAGTTTAAGAGTAGCGGGGGACAATGAGCAGTTCTTC. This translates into CASLRVAGDNEQFF.

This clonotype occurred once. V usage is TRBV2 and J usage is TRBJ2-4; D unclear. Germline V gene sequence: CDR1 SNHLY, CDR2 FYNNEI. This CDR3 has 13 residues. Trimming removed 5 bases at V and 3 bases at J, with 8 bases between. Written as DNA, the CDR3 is TGTGCCAGCAGTAATTCAGGCAAAAACATTCAGTACTTC. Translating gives CASSNSGKNIQYF.

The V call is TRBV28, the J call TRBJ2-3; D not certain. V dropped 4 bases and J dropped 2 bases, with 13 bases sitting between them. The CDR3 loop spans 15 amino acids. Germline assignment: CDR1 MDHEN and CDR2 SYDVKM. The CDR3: CASSWLVDNTDTQYF. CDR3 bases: TGTGCCAGCAGTTGGCTAGTGGATAACACAGATACGCAGTATTTT.

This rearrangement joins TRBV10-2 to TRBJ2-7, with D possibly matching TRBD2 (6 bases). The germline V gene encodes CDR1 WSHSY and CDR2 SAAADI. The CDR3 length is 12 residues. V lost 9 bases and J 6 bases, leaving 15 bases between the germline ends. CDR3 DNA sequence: TGCGCCAGTACTAGCAGGAGAGCCGAGCAGTACTTC. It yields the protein CASTSRRAEQYF.

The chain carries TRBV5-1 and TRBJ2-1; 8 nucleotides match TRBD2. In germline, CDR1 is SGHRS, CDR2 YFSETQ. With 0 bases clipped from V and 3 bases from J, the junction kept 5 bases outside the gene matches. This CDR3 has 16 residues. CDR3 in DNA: TGCGCCAGCAGCTTGGAGACTGCGGGAGGCTACAATGAGCAGTTCTTC. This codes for CASSLETAGGYNEQFF.

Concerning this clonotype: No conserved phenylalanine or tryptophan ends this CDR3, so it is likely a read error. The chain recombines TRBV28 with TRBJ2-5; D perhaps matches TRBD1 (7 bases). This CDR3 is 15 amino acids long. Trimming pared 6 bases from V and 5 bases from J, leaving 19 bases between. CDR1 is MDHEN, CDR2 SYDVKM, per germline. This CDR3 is CASSPTQQGRETQYL. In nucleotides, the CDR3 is TGTGCCAGCAGCCCGACTCAACAGGGGAGGGAGACCCAGTACTTG.

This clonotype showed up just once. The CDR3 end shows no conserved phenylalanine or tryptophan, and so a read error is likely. CDR3 sequence: CASSYSTRHLNTGELFL. In DNA, the CDR3 is TGTGCCAGCAGTTACTCGACGCGACACTTGAACACCGGGGAGCTGTTTTTA. The chain joins TRBV6-5 to TRBJ2-2; D is unresolved. CDR3 length: 17 amino acids. Germline V CDR1 and CDR2: MNHEY, SVGAGI. Trimming left V 0 bases short and J 1 base short, with 12 bases between.

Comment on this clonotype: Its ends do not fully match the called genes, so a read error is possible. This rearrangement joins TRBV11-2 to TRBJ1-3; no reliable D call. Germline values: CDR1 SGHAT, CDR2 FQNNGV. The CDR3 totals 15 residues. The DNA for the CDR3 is TGTGCTAGCAGCTCAGATGGAGTCTCTGGAAACACCATATATTTT. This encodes CASSSDGVSGNTIYF.